A single T cell receptor (beta chain) is shown here with its context. The antigen remains unidentified. Sequenced by immunoSEQ multiplex PCR; TCRdb stores in-frame clones only, minus some. The table has about 120,000 clones, roughly 82% seen once; the top ten hold 25% to 35%. This entry belongs to a study of T cell responses to AZD1222 COVID-19 vaccine. Overall study results and limits: Reports indicate that nearly half of spike-specific TCRs are directed at unmutated variant regions. Spike-specific TCR breadth and depth rose after two AZD1222 doses. Vaccine-associated CD4 TCRs spanned spike, dominant at 160-218 and 743-854.

This CDR3 comprises 16 residues. V shed 1 base and J shed 12 bases, with 19 bases lying between them. CDR1 SEHNR and CDR2 FQNEAQ come from the germline V gene (reference sequence). Some second doses came at about 4 weeks and others at about 12 weeks; these were pooled. Sequencing used peripheral blood, obtained 28 days after the second AZD1222 dose. The chain joins TRBV7-9 to TRBJ1-6; D may be TRBD1 (6 bases). This clonotype was sampled from an adult who received the AZD1222 COVID-19 vaccine. CDR3: CASSLGDGAVGGPLHF. In nucleotides, the CDR3 is TGTGCCAGCAGCTTAGGTGACGGGGCGGTAGGGGGACCCCTCCACTTT.